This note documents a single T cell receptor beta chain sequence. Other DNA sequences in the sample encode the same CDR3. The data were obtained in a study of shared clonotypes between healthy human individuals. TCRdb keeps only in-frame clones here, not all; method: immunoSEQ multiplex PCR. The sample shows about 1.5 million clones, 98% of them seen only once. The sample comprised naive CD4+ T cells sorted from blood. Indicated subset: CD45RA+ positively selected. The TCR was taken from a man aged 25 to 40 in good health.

This CDR3 reads CASRTSGRPYEQYF. CDR3 nucleotides: TGTGCCAGCAGAACTAGCGGAAGGCCCTACGAGCAGTACTTC. The chain employs TRBV27 and TRBJ2-7, with 8 positions matching TRBD2. The trim removed 6 bases at V and 2 bases at J, leaving 6 bases unmatched. From germline, CDR1 is MNHEY and CDR2 SMNVEV (reference sequence). The CDR3 runs 14 residues.